In this sample, the clone carrying this T cell receptor (beta chain) turned up once. This entry is derived from a study of shared clonotypes between healthy human individuals. The length of the CDR3 is 13 residues. V lost 6 bases, J lost 7 bases, and 3 bases stayed unmatched. Germline V gives CDR1 SEHNR, CDR2 FQNEAQ (reference sequence). TCRdb's copy holds only in-frame clones and misses some; the assay was immunoSEQ multiplex PCR. The sample lists 650,000 to 700,000 clones; 90% were seen once. The sample taken for sequencing was memory CD8+ T cells from PBMCs. This sample's subset: CD45RO+ cells pooled with CCR7-negative TemRA cells. J is TRBJ2-1 and V is TRBV7-9; 10 positions match TRBD1. This TCR was sampled from a man aged 18 to 30 in good health. Some clones in this sample may be carry-over from other donors' samples. As DNA, the CDR3 is TGTGCCAGCAGGACAGGGGGCCGGAATGAGCAGTTCTTC. Translation: CASRTGGRNEQFF.